This T cell receptor beta chain is drawn from a study of blood T cell repertoires in COVID-19. Study information: Sites in the United States, Italy and Spain provided acute and convalescent COVID-19 samples.

Some clones are missing from TCRdb's copy, which holds only in-frame ones; the method was immunoSEQ multiplex PCR. Among 75,000 to 95,000 clones listed, about 88% were seen once. The source is an elderly woman with acute or convalescent COVID-19. Sequencing used peripheral blood.

This chain's CDR3 is CASSTGLAGSSYNEQFF. The CDR3 region has the DNA TGCGCCAGCAGCACAGGACTAGCGGGAAGCTCCTACAATGAGCAGTTCTTC. V is TRBV5-1 and J is TRBJ2-1; 12 bases map to TRBD2. This CDR3 is built from 17 residues. Germline V gives CDR1 SGHRS, CDR2 YFSETQ. V dropped 4 bases and J dropped 0; count of bases not matched to a gene: 5. Full variable domain (outside the CDR3, taken from reference TRBV5-1 and TRBJ2-1): KAGVTQTPRYLIKTRGQQVTLSCSPISGHRSVSWYQQTPGQGLQFLFEYFSETQRNKGNFPGRFSGRQFSNSRSEMNVSTLELGDSALYLCASSTGLAGSSYNEQFFGPGTRLTVL.